What follows are 2 T cell receptor beta chains derived from one specimen sequenced in a study of blood T cell repertoires in COVID-19. Generated by immunoSEQ multiplex PCR, the TCRdb table keeps only in-frame clones and is missing some. The sample lists under 250,000 clones, about 86% occurring once. The sequenced material came from peripheral blood. The receptors here all came from a man of 80 years or more with acute or convalescent COVID-19.

With regard to this clone: Other DNA sequences in this sample translate to the same CDR3. The genes are TRBV3-1 (or the pseudogene TRBV3-2) and TRBJ2-5, with D uncertain. Germline V gene data show CDR1 as LGHDT and CDR2 as YNNKEL (reference sequence). There are 14 residues in the CDR3. The ends were cut back, 0 bases at V and 2 bases at J, with 7 bases in the middle. The CDR3: CASSQELTQETQYF. As DNA, the CDR3 is TGTGCCAGCAGCCAAGAATTGACTCAAGAGACCCAGTACTTC.

J is TRBJ2-7 and V is TRBV19; D might be TRBD1 (6 bases). The germline gives CDR1 LNHDA, CDR2 SQIVND (reference sequence). With 6 bases removed from V and 3 bases from J, the gap between germline ends came to 15 bases. This CDR3 spans 14 amino acids. CDR3 in amino acids: CASSPGQRHYEQYF. The CDR3 DNA follows: TGTGCCAGTAGCCCGGGACAACGACACTACGAGCAGTACTTC.